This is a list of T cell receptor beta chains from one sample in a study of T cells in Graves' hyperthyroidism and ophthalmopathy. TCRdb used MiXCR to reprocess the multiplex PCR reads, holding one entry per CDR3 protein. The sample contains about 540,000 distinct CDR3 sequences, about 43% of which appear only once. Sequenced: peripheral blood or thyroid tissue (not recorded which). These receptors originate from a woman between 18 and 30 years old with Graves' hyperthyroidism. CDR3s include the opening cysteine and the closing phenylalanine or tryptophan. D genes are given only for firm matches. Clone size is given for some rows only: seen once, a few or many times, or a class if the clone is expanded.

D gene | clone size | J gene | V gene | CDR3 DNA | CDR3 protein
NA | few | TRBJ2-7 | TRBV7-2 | TGTGCCAGCAGCTTAACGTCTAGCTTAGGGTACGAGCAGTACTTC | CASSLTSSLGYEQYF
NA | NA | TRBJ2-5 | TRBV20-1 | TGCAGTGCTAGAGCGGGCAGGGTGGAGACCCAGTACTTC | CSARAGRVETQYF
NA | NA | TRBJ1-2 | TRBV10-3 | TGTGCCATCGGTGGGCAGGCGAACTATGGCTACACCTTC | CAIGGQANYGYTF
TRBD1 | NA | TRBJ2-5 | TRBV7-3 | TGTGCCAGCAGCTCAACGGGACAGGGTCGGGCTAGACGGGGTGAGACCCAGTACTTC | CASSSTGQGRARRGETQYF
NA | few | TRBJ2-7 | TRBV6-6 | TGTGCCAGCAGTTACTTGGGACCGAGGACATCCGCCTACGAGCAGTACTTC | CASSYLGPRTSAYEQYF
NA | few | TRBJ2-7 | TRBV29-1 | TGCAGCGTTGGCCGGCGGGGATACGAGCAGTACTTC | CSVGRRGYEQYF
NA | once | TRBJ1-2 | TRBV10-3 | TGTGCCATCAACGAGAGGGACGTCCCGGACTATGGCTACACCTTC | CAINERDVPDYGYTF
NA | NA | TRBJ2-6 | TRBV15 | TGTGCCACCAGCAGTGAATCCGGCTCTGGGGCCAACGTCCTGACTTTC | CATSSESGSGANVLTF
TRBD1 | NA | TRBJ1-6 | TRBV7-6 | TGTGCCAGCAGCTTAGCGGGATCAGACCGGGACAGGGTACTCCACTTT | CASSLAGSDRDRVLHF
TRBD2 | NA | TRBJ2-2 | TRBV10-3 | TGTGCCATCAGTGGAACCAGCAGAGGGACTAGCGGGAGGACCGGGGAGCTGTTTTTT | CAISGTSRGTSGRTGELFF
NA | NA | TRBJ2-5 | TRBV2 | TGTGCCAGCAGTGAAGGACAAACGAGCAATCAGCCCCAAGAGACCCAGTACTTC | CASSEGQTSNQPQETQYF
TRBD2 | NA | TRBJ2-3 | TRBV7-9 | TGTGCCAGCAGCGTAGACACTAGCGGGGGAGGGCAAGATACGCAGTATTTT | CASSVDTSGGGQDTQYF
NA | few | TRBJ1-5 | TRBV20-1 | TGCAGTGCTAGCAGTAGTGGGAATCAGCCCCAGCATTTT | CSASSSGNQPQHF
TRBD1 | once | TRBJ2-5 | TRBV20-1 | TGCAGTGCTAGAAGGGGGACAGGGGGCTGGGAGACCCAGTACTTC | CSARRGTGGWETQYF